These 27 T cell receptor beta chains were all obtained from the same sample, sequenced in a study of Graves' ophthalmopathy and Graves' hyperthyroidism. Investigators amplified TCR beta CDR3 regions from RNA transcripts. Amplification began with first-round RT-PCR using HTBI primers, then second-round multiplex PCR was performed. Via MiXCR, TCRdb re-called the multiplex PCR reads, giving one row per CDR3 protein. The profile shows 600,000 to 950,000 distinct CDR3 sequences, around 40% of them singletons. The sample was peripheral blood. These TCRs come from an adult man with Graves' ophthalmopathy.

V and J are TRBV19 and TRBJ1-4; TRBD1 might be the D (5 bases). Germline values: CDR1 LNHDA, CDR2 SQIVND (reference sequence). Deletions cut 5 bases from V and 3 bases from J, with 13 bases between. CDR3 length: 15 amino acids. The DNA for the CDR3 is TGTGCCAGTAGTTCGTCGGGGCTATCTAATGAAAAACTGTTTTTT. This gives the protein CASSSSGLSNEKLFF.

CDR3 amino acids: CASSFTNAYEQYF. The CDR3 nucleotides are TGTGCCAGCAGCTTCACGAATGCCTACGAGCAGTACTTC. The chain employs TRBV11-2 and TRBJ2-7; D is undetermined. V lost 3 bases to trimming and J lost 2 bases, with 8 bases between them. This CDR3 contains 13 residues. Germline V lookup: CDR1 SGHAT, CDR2 FQNNGV.

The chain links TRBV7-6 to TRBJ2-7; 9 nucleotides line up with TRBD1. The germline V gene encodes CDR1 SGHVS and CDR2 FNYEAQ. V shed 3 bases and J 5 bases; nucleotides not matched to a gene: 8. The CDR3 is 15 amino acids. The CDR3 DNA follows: TGTGCCAGCAGCTTGGGGACAGGGAGTGTCGACGAGCAGTACTTC. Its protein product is CASSLGTGSVDEQYF.

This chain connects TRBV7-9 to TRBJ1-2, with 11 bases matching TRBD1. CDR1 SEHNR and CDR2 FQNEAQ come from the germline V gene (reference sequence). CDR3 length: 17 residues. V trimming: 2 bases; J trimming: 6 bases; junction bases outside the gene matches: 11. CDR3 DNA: TGTGCCAGCAGCTTAAAAAGAAGCGGGACAGGGGGTAATGGCTACACCTTC. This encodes CASSLKRSGTGGNGYTF.

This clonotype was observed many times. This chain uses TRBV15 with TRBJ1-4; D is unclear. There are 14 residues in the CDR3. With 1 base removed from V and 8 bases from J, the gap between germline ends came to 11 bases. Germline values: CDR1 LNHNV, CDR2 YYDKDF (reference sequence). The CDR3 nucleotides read TGTGCCACCAGCAGAGGAAGTACGGGGGAAAAACTGTTTTTT. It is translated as CATSRGSTGEKLFF.

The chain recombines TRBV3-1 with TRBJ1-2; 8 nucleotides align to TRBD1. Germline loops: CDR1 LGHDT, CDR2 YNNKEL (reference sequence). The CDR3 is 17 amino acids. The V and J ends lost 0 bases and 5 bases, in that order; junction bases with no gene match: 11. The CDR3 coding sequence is TGTGCCAGCAGCCAAGACCAGAGGACAGGGATTCGATATGGCTACACCTTC. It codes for CASSQDQRTGIRYGYTF.

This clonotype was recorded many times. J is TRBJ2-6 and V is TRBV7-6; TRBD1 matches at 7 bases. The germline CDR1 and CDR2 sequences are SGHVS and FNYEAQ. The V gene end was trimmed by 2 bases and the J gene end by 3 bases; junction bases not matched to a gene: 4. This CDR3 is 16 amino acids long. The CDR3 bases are TGTGCCAGCAGCTTATCTCGACAGGGTGGGGCCAACGTCCTGACTTTC. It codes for CASSLSRQGGANVLTF.

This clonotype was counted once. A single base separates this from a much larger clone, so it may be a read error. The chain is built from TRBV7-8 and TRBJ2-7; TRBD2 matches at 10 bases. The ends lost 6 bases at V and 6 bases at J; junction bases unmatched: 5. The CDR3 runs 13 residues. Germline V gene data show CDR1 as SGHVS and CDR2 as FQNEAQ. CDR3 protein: CASRAASGGEQYF. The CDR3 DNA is TGTGCCAGCAGGGCAGCTAGCGGGGGCGAGCAGTACTTC.

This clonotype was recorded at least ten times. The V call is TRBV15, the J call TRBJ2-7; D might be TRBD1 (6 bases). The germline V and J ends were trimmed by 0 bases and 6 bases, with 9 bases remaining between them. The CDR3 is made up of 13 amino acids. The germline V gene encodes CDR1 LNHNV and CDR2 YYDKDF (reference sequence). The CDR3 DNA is TGTGCCACCAGCAGAGAACAGGGTTCCGAGCAGTACTTC. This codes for CATSREQGSEQYF.

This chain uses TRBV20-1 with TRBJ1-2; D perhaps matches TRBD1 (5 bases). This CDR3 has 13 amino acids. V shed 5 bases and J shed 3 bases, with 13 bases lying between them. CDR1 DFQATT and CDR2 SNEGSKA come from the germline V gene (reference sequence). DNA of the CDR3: TGCAGTGCTCCGATGGGAGGGGACTATGGCTACACCTTC. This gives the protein CSAPMGGDYGYTF.

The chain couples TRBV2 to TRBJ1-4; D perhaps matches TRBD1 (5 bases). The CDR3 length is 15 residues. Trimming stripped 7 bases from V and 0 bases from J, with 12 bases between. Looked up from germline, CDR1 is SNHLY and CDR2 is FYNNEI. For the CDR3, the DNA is TGTGCCAGCAATCGCAGGGTGGCAACTAATGAAAAACTGTTTTTT. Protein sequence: CASNRRVATNEKLFF.

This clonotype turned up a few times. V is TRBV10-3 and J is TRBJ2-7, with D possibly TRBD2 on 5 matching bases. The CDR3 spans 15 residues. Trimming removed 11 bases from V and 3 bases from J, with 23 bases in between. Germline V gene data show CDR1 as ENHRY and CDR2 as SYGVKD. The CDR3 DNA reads TGTGCCTCGAAGCCCCCCGGGGTAGGAAACTACGAGCAGTACTTC. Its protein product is CASKPPGVGNYEQYF.

Written as DNA, the CDR3 is TGTGCCACCGGAGTCGAGGGTCACACCTTC. Its translation is CATGVEGHTF. The chain couples TRBV15 to TRBJ1-2; D is unclear. Trimming took off 8 bases at V and 12 bases at J, with 13 bases between the two ends. The CDR3 is 10 residues long. Germline V CDR1 and CDR2: LNHNV, YYDKDF (reference sequence).

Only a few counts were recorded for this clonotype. DNA of the CDR3: TGTGCCAGCAGCTTAGGCGGCGGGGGCGCAAGGGGCGAGCAGTACTTC. Protein: CASSLGGGGARGEQYF. This chain joins TRBV7-9 and TRBJ2-7, with a possible D match to TRBD2 (7 bases). V was clipped by 1 base and J by 6 bases, with 19 bases between them. The germline V gene encodes CDR1 SEHNR and CDR2 FQNEAQ (reference sequence). This CDR3 spans 16 amino acids.

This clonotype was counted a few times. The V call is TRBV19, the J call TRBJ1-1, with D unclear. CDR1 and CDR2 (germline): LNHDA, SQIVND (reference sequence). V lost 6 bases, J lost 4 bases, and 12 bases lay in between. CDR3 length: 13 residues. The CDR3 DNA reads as TGTGCCAGTAGGGGAGGATCGGGCACTGAAGCTTTCTTT. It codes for CASRGGSGTEAFF.

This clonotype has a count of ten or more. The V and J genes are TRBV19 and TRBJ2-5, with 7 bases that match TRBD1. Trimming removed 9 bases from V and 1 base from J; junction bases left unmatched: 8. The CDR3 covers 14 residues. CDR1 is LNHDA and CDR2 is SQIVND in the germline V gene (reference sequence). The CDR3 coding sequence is TGTGCCAGCAGCATCGGGACAGCCCAAGAGACCCAGTACTTC. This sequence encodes CASSIGTAQETQYF.

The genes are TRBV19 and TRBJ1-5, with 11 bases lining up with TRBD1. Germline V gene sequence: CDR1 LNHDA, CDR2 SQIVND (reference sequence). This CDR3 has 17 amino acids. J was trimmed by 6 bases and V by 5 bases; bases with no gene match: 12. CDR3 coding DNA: TGTGCCAGTAGTCCAGGGACAGGGGGTCTTCCCAGTCAGCCCCAGCATTTT. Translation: CASSPGTGGLPSQPQHF. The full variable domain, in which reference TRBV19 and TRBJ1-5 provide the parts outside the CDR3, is DGGITQSPKYLFRKEGQNVTLSCEQNLNHDAMYWYRQDPGQGLRLIYYSQIVNDFQKGDIAEGYSVSREKKESFPLTVTSAQKNPTAFYLCASSPGTGGLPSQPQHFGDGTRLSIL.

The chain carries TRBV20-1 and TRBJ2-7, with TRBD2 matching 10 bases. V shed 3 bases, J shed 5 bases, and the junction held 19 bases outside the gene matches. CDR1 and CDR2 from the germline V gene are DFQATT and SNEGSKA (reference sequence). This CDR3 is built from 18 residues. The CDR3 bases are TGCAGTGCTAGGTTGATAGCGGGGGGACGGATGAGCAGGGACGAGCAGTACTTC. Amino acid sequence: CSARLIAGGRMSRDEQYF.

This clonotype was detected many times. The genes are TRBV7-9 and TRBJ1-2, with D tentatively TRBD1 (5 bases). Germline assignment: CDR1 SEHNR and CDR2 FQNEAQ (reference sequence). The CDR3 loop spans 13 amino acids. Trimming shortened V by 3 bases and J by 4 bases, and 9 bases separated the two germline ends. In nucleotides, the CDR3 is TGTGCCAGCAGCTTGCGGGACGGCTATGGCTACACCTTC. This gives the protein CASSLRDGYGYTF.

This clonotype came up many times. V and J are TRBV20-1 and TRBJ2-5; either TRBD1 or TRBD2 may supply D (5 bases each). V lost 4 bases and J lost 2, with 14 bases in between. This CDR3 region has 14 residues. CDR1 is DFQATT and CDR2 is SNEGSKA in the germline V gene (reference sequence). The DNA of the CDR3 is TGCAGTGCTATTGACAGCGGTCGGCAAGAGACCCAGTACTTC. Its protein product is CSAIDSGRQETQYF.

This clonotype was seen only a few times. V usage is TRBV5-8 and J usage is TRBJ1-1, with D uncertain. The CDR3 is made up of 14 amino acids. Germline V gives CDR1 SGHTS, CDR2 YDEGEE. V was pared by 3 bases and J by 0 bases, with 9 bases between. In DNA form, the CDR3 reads TGTGCCAGCAGCTCGAAAAAAATGAACACTGAAGCTTTCTTT. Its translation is CASSSKKMNTEAFF.

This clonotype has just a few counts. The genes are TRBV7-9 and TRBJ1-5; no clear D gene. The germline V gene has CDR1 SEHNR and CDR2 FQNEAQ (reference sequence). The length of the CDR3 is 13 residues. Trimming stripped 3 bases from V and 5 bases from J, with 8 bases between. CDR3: CASSFQRDQPQHF. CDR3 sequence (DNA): TGTGCCAGCAGCTTCCAAAGGGATCAGCCCCAGCATTTT.

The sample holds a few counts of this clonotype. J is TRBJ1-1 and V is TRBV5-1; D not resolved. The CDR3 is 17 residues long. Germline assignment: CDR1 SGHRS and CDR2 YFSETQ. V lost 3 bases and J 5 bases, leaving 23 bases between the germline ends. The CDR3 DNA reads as TGCGCCAGCAGCTCTAGCGCGACCGGGAGGGTAGAAACTGAAGCTTTCTTT. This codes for CASSSSATGRVETEAFF.

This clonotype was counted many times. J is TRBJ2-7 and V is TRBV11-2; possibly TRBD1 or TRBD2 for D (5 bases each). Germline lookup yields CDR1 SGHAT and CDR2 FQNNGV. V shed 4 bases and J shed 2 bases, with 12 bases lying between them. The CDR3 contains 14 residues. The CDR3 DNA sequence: TGTGCCAGCAGCTCCGGGACCGTTCCCTACGAGCAGTACTTC. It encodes CASSSGTVPYEQYF.

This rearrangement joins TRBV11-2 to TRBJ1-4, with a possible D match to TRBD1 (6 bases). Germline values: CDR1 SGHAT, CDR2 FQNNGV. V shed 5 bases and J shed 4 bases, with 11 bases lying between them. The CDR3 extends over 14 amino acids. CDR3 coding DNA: TGTGCCAGCAGCCAGACAGGACATAATGAAAAACTGTTTTTT. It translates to CASSQTGHNEKLFF.

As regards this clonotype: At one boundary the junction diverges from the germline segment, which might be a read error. The CDR3 loop reads CASSYSILGQPQHF. The CDR3 coding sequence is TGTGCCAGCAGTTACTCGATCCTCGGTCAGCCCCAGCATTTT. This rearrangement joins TRBV10-2 to TRBJ1-5; D is undetermined. CDR1 WSHSY and CDR2 SAAADI come from the germline V gene. This CDR3 spans 14 amino acids.

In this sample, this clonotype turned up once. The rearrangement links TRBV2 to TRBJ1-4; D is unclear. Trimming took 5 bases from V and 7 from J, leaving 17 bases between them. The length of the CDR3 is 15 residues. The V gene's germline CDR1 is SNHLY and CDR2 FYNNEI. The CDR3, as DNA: TGTGCCAGCAGTTTAAACATGCCCGGAGGTGAAAAACTGTTTTTT. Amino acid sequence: CASSLNMPGGEKLFF.